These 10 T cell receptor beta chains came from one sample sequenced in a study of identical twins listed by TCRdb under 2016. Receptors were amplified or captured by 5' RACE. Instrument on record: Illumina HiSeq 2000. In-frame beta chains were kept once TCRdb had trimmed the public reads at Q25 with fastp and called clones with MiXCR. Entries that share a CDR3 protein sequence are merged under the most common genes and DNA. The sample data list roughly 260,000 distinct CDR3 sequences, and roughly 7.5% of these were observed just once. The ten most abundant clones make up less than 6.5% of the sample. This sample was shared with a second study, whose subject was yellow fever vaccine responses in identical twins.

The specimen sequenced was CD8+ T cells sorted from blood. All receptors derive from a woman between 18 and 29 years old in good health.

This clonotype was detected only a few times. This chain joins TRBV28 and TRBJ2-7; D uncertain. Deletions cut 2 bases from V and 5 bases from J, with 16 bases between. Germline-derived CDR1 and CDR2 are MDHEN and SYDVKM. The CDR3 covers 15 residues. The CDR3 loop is CASSLPSRPPHEQYF. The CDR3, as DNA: TGTGCCAGCAGTTTACCTTCAAGGCCCCCTCACGAGCAGTACTTC.

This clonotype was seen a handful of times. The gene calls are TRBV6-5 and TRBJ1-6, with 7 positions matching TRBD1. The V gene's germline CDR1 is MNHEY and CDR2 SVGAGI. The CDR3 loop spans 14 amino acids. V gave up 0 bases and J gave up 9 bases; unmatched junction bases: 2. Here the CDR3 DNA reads TGTGCCAGCAGTTACTCAGGGGGCGCTTCACCCCTCCACTTT. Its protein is CASSYSGGASPLHF.

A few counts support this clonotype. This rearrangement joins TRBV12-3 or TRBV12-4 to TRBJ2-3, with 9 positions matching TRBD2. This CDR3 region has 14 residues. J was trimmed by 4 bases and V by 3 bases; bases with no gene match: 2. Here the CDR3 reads CASSFGGGADTQYF. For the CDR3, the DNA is TGTGCCAGCAGTTTTGGCGGGGGGGCAGATACGCAGTATTTT.

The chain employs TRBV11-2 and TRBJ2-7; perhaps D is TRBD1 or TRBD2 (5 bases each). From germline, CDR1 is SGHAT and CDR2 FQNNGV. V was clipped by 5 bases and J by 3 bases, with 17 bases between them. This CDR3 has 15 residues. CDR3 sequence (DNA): TGTGCCAGCAGCCCCCCTCTTGGGGGATTCTACGAGCAGTACGTC. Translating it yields CASSPPLGGFYEQYV.

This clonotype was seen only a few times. This CDR3 reads CSARNRWETSNQPQHF. For the CDR3, the DNA is TGCAGTGCTAGGAACAGGTGGGAGACTAGCAATCAGCCCCAGCATTTT. V is TRBV20-1 and J is TRBJ1-5; D perhaps matches TRBD1 (5 bases). Trimming stripped 3 bases from V and 0 bases from J, with 15 bases between. There are 16 residues in the CDR3. Germline V gives CDR1 DFQATT, CDR2 SNEGSKA (reference sequence).

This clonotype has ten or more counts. DNA of the CDR3: TGTGCCAGCAGTTACCGCTGGACTAGCGGGACGAAAGAGCAGTACTTC. It encodes CASSYRWTSGTKEQYF. V and J are TRBV11-1 and TRBJ2-7; TRBD2 matches at 12 bases. CDR1 is SGHAT, CDR2 FQDESV, per germline (reference sequence). The V segment lost 6 bases and the J segment 7 bases; nucleotides outside the gene matches: 13. CDR3 length: 16 amino acids.

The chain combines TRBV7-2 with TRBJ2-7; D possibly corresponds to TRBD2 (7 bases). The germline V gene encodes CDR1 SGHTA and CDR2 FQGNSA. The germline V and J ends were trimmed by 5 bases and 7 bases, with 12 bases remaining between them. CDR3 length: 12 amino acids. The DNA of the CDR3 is TGTGCCAGCAGCCCCGCGGGGGCGGAGCAGTACTTC. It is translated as CASSPAGAEQYF.

CDR3: CSATGTSAYEQYF. CDR3 nucleotides: TGCAGTGCAACCGGGACTAGCGCCTACGAGCAGTACTTC. The chain has TRBV20-1 and TRBJ2-7; 10 nucleotides match TRBD2. Per germline, CDR1 DFQATT and CDR2 SNEGSKA (reference sequence). V lost 6 bases and J lost 2; bases outside the gene matches: 4. The CDR3 runs to 13 residues.

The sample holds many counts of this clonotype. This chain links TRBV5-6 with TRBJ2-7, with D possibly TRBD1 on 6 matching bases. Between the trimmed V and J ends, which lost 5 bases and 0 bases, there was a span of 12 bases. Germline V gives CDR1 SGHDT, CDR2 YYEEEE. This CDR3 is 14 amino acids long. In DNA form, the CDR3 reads TGTGCCAGCAGGCCGGGACATAGCTCCTACGAGCAGTACTTC. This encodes CASRPGHSSYEQYF.

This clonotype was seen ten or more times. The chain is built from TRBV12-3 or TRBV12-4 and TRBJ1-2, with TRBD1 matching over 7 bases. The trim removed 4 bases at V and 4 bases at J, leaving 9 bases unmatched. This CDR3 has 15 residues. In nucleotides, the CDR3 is TGTGCCAGCAGTTCCTCAGGGGGTACGAGCTATGGCTACACCTTC. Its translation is CASSSSGGTSYGYTF.